The clone carrying this T cell receptor beta chain was recorded once. Recovered participants had two consecutive negative NP/OP PCR tests, healthcare professional clearance, or symptom resolution. CDR1 is SQVTM, CDR2 ANQGSEA, per germline. The CDR3 extends over 13 amino acids. Trimming cost V 7 bases and J 0 bases; bases outside gene matches: 6. The sample comes from a study of blood T cell repertoires in COVID-19. Across the whole study: Nucleic acid was either cDNA or gDNA, and it came from T cells, B-cell-depleted T cells, or PBMCs.

As handled by the study authors: Quantification of nucleated cells was approximated via reference gene primer amplification. Sequencing used immunoSEQ multiplex PCR; TCRdb keeps in-frame clones, though not all of them. The DNA was the basis for D and trimming; V, J and clone size are from that table. The profile shows 300,000 to 350,000 clones, roughly 87% of them singletons. The sequencing input was PBMCs or T cells enriched from blood (not recorded which). The genes are TRBV29-1 and TRBJ2-7; 7 bases align to TRBD1. The receptor was derived from a woman younger than 45 who had recovered from COVID-19. The CDR3 reads CSATGLISYEQYF. The CDR3 DNA reads as TGCAGCGCGACAGGGCTTATCTCCTACGAGCAGTACTTC.